Listed below are T cell receptor beta chains from one sample, sequenced in a study of blood T cell repertoires in COVID-19. Sequenced by immunoSEQ multiplex PCR; TCRdb stores in-frame clones only, minus some. The table records roughly 70,000 clones, roughly 91% of them present only once. Sequencing used peripheral blood. The receptors were sampled from a human donor in a cohort sampled during active COVID-19. CDR3s include the opening cysteine and the closing phenylalanine or tryptophan. A D gene is named only where the DNA matches it firmly. The size of a clone is reported for some rows only, either as once, few or many, or as a class for expanded clones.

-,TRBV6-4,TRBJ2-1,TRBD2,CASSDLAGGEDEQFF,TGTGCCAGCAGTGACCTAGCGGGAGGGGAGGATGAGCAGTTCTTC
-,TRBV2,TRBJ1-1,-,CASSEATGLAAFF,TGTGCCAGCAGTGAAGCTACAGGGCTAGCAGCTTTCTTT
-,TRBV5-7,TRBJ1-2,-,CASSLRDGYGYTF,TGTGCCAGCAGCTTGCGGGATGGCTATGGCTACACCTTC
-,TRBV6-6,TRBJ2-7,-,CASSYGERGQYF,TGTGCCAGCAGTTACGGTGAGAGAGGTCAGTACTTC
-,TRBV11-2,TRBJ2-1,TRBD2,CASSSLTSGSWPSEQFF,TGTGCCAGCAGCTCCCTAACTAGCGGGAGTTGGCCCAGTGAGCAGTTCTTC
-,TRBV10-3,TRBJ1-1,-,CAISKQGSTEAFF,TGTGCCATCAGTAAACAGGGATCGACTGAAGCTTTCTTT
-,TRBV5-1,TRBJ2-5,TRBD1,CASSYQGGRETQYF,TGCGCCAGCAGCTATCAAGGGGGCCGAGAGACCCAGTACTTC
once,TRBV19,TRBJ2-4,-,CASSMGGTQNIQYF,TGTGCCAGTAGTATGGGGGGGACACAAAACATTCAGTACTTC
-,TRBV10-3,TRBJ2-3,TRBD2,CAISESASGRGTDTQYF,TGTGCCATCAGTGAGTCGGCTAGCGGGAGGGGGACAGATACGCAGTATTTT
-,TRBV10-3,TRBJ1-2,-,CAISPGTFLGGSVVTF,TGTGCCATCAGTCCCGGGACATTTCTCGGCGGCTCGGTTGTCACCTTC
-,TRBV28,TRBJ2-3,TRBD1,CASSFVGGSDTQYF,TGTGCCAGCAGTTTTGTAGGGGGCTCAGATACGCAGTATTTT
once,TRBV24-1,TRBJ2-5,-,CATSDSRGRGETQYF,TGTGCCACCAGTGATAGCAGGGGCCGGGGAGAGACCCAGTACTTC
-,TRBV5-1,TRBJ2-3,-,CASSRRRTDTQYF,TGCGCCAGCAGCCGTCGTCGTACAGATACGCAGTATTTT